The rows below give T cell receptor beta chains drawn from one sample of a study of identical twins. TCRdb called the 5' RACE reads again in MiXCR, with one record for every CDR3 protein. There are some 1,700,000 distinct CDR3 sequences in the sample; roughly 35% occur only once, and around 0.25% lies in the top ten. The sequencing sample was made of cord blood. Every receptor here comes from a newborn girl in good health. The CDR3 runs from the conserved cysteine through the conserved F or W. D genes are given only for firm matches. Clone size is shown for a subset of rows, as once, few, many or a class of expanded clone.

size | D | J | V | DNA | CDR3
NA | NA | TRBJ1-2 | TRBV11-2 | TGTGCCAGCAGCTTAGCTGGGGGCCAGGCCAATGGCTACACCTTC | CASSLAGGQANGYTF
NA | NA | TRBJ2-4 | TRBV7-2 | TGTGCCAGCAGCTCGACCAAAAACATTCAGTACTTC | CASSSTKNIQYF
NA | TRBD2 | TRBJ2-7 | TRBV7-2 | TGTGCCAGCAGCTCCGGACTAGCGGGGTACTCCTACGAGCAGTACTTC | CASSSGLAGYSYEQYF
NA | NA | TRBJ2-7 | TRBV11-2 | TGTGCCAGCAGCCACACCGACGGACCCTGCGAGCAGTACTTC | CASSHTDGPCEQYF
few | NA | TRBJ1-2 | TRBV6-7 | TGTGCCAGCAGTTACTCGTTGATTGTTGGGACCCAATCTAACTATGGCTACACCTTC | CASSYSLIVGTQSNYGYTF
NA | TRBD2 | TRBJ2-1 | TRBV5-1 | TGCGCCAGCAGTTTTGCCAGCGGGAGCGATGAGCAGTTCTTC | CASSFASGSDEQFF
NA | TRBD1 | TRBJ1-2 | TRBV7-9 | TGTGCCAGCAGCTCAAGACAGGGGGCCCCCTATGGCTACACCTTC | CASSSRQGAPYGYTF
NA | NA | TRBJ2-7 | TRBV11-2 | TGTGCCAGCAGCTTCAACATTTACGAGCAGTACTTC | CASSFNIYEQYF
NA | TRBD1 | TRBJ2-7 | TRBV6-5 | TGTGCCAGCAGTGCCCGGGACAGCTATTTGGGCGAGCAGTACTTC | CASSARDSYLGEQYF
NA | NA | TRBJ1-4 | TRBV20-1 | TGCAGTGCTTCCCAGGGAGGGAAACTGTTTTTT | CSASQGGKLFF
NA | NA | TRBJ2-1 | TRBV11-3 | TGTGCCAGCAGCTTAGGGGATGTCTCCTACAATGAGCAGTTCTTC | CASSLGDVSYNEQFF
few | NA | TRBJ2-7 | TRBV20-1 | TGCAGTGCTCTAGGGCTTTACGAGCAGTACTTC | CSALGLYEQYF
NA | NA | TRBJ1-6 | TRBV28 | TGTGCCAGCAGTTTTACGAGATTGGGTTTGGGGATTAATTCACCCCTCCACTTT | CASSFTRLGLGINSPLHF
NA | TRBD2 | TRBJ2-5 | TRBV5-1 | TGCGCCAGCAGCTTCCTAGCGGGGGGTTCGGAGACCCAGTACTTC | CASSFLAGGSETQYF
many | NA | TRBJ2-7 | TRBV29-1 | TGCAGCGTTGTATCGGCAGCCTACGAGCAGTACTTC | CSVVSAAYEQYF
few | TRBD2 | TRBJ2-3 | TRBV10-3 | TGTGCCATCAGACCGGGACTAGGGACAGATACGCAGTATTTT | CAIRPGLGTDTQYF
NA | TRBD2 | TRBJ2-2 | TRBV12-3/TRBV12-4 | TGTGCCAGCAGTTTTGAGGCGGGAGGGGACACCGGGGAGCTGTTTTTT | CASSFEAGGDTGELFF
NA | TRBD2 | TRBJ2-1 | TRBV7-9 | TGTGCCAGCAGCCCCCATTGGGAGGGAAGGTCCTACAATGAGCAGTTCTTC | CASSPHWEGRSYNEQFF
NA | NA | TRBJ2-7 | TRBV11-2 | TGTGCCAGCAGCTTAGGGGGGGACGTATTCTACGAGCAGTACTTC | CASSLGGDVFYEQYF
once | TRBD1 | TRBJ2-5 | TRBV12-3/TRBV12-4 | TGTGCCAGCAGCCAAGACAGGGGGCCAAGAGAGACCCAGTACTTC | CASSQDRGPRETQYF
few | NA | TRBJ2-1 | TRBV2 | TGTGCCAGCAGTCAGAGGGCCTACTACAATGAGCAGTTCTTC | CASSQRAYYNEQFF
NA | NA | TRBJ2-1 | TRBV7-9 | TGTGCCAGCAGCTTAGGGGTAGAGGCCTACAATGAGCAGTTCTTC | CASSLGVEAYNEQFF
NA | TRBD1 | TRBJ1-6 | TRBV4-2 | TGTGCCAGCAGCCAACGATGGGGGACAGATAATTCACCCCTCCACTTT | CASSQRWGTDNSPLHF
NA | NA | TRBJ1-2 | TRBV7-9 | TGTGCCAGCAGCTTAATTGGGCAGGGAAGCTATGGCTACACCTTC | CASSLIGQGSYGYTF
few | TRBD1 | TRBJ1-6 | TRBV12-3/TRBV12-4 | TGTGCCAGCAGTTTTCGTGGCAGGGGGAATTCACCCCTCCACTTT | CASSFRGRGNSPLHF
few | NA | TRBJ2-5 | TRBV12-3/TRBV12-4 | TGTGCCAGCAGCGGACTGACCCAAGAGACCCAGTACTTC | CASSGLTQETQYF
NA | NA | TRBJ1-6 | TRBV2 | TGTGCCAGCAGTGCGGACAGTCTTCGGAATTCACCCCTCCACTTT | CASSADSLRNSPLHF
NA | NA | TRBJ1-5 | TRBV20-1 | TGCAGTGCTAGAGGTTCTTCGGGACAAGTCAATCAGCCCCAGCATTTT | CSARGSSGQVNQPQHF
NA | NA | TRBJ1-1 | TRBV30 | TGTGCCTGGAGAACTAACGGGATACCAGACACTGAAGCTTTCTTT | CAWRTNGIPDTEAFF
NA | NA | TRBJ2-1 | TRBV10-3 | TGTGCCATCAGTGGTGGTTATGAGCAGTTCTTC | CAISGGYEQFF
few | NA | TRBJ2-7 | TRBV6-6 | TGTGCCAGCAGTTACTACGGGACCTACGAGCAGTACTTC | CASSYYGTYEQYF
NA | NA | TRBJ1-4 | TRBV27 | TGTGCCAGCAGTTTAACGGGGTCCAGAAAACTGTTTTTT | CASSLTGSRKLFF
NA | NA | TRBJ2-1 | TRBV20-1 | TGCAGTGGACTAGGTTACACTGAGCAGTTCTTC | CSGLGYTEQFF
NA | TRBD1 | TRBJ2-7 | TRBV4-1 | TGCGCCAGCAGCCAAGGGCAGGGGGCGATTGAGACCCGGTACTTC | CASSQGQGAIETRYF
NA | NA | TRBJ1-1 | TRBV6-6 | TGTGCCAGCAGTTACTCGGTGGACAGAAGGGCAGCTTTCTTT | CASSYSVDRRAAFF
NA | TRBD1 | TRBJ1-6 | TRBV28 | TGTGCCAGCAGTCCCTGGGGACAGGGAAGATCGCAGAGGAATTCACCCCTCCACTTT | CASSPWGQGRSQRNSPLHF
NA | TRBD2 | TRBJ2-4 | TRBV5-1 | TGCGCCAGCAGCTACGGGACTAGCGATGAGCAGTACTTC | CASSYGTSDEQYF
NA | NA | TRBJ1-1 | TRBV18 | TGTGCCAGCTCGCGCTACCAGGGCACTGAAGCTTTCTTT | CASSRYQGTEAFF
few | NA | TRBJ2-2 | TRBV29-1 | TGCAGCGTCGACTGGAACACCGGGGAGCTGTTTTTT | CSVDWNTGELFF
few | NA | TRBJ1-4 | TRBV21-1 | TGTGCCAGCAGCAAAGGGGAGGCGGAAGCAACTAATGAAAAACTGTTTTTT | CASSKGEAEATNEKLFF
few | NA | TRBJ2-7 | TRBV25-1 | TGTGCCAGCAGTGATAAGGGGTTCTACGAGCAGTACTTC | CASSDKGFYEQYF
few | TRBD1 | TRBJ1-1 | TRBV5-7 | TGTGCCAGCAGCGCAAAAACAGGGGGCAGCTTGAACACTGAAGCTTTCTTT | CASSAKTGGSLNTEAFF
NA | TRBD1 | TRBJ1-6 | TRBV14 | TGTGCCAGCAGCCAATTTGGGACAGGGGATTATTCACCCCTCCACTTT | CASSQFGTGDYSPLHF
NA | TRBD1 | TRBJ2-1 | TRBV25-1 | TGTGCCAGCTCTGGACAGGGGACAAACAATGAGCAGTTCTTC | CASSGQGTNNEQFF
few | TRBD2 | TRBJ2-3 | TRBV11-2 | TGTGCCAGCAGCTCCCTACGGGGGACTAGCTTAGATACGCAGTATTTT | CASSSLRGTSLDTQYF
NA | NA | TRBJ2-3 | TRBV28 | TGTGCCAGCAGCTTTATACCAGCAGCCCGGGGCACAGATACGCAGTATTTT | CASSFIPAARGTDTQYF
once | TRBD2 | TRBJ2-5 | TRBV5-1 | TGCGCCAGCAGCTGGAGACTAGCGGGGGGGCAAGAGACCCAGTACTTC | CASSWRLAGGQETQYF
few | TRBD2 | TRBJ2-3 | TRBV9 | TGTGCCAGCAGCGTAGCTCCGACTAGCGGGGGAGGAACAGATACGCAGTATTTT | CASSVAPTSGGGTDTQYF
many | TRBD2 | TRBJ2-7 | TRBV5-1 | TGCGCCAGCAGCTTTCCCCCACCGGGACTAGCGGGAGTTCCTTACGAGCAGTACTTC | CASSFPPPGLAGVPYEQYF
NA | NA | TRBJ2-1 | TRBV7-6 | TGTGCCAGCAGCTTAATGGGGGGAGTTGACAATGAGCAGTTCTTC | CASSLMGGVDNEQFF
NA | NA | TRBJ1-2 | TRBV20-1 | TGCAGTGCTAGAGGCAGGCTCTATGGCTGCACCTTC | CSARGRLYGCTF
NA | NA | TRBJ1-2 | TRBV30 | TGTGCCTGGAAGGGGTGGACAGAGGGCTACACCTTC | CAWKGWTEGYTF
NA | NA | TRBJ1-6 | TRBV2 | TGTGCCAGCAGTGATAAGGGGAAACCCCTCCACTTT | CASSDKGKPLHF
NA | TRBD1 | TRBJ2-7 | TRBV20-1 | TGCAGTGCTCGCCGTTCAGTTCTCCGGGACAGGGGCCTATACAATGAGCAGTACTTC | CSARRSVLRDRGLYNEQYF
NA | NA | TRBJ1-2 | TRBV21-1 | TGTGCCAGCAGCAAAGCCCAGGGCGCGCATGGCTACACCTTC | CASSKAQGAHGYTF
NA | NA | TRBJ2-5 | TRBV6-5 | TGTGCCAGCAGCTTGGGGGGCCGAGGGTCTGAGCAGTACTTC | CASSLGGRGSEQYF
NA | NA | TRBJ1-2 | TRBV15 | TGTGCCACCAGCAGAGCCGACAGGAGCTTATATGGCTACACCTTC | CATSRADRSLYGYTF
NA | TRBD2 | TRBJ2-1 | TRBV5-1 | TGCGCCAGCAGCTTGTATCTAGCGGGAGCGGGTGAGCAGTTCTTC | CASSLYLAGAGEQFF
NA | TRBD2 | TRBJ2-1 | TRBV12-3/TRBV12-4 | TGTGCCAGCAGTTTAGTAGTCCCGGGACTAGCGGGAGGGCCGAAGGGGAATGAGCAGTTCTTC | CASSLVVPGLAGGPKGNEQFF
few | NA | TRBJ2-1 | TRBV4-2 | TGTGCCAGCAGCCAAGAACGGGCCCTCGATGAGCAGTTCTTC | CASSQERALDEQFF